The table lists the clone carrying this TCR beta chain with a few counts. Its antigen is currently unknown. The V gene lost 8 bases and the J gene lost 4 bases, with 14 bases spanning the gap. Germline V CDR1 and CDR2: PRHDT, FYEKMQ (reference sequence). The CDR3 spans 13 residues. This record comes from a study of T cell repertoires in cytomegalovirus infection. Study-level background: Through public TCR beta signatures, both CMV infection and matching HLA type were indicated. Notes on the study in general: Summed frequency of public TCR beta families distinguished CMV carriers with the relevant HLA.

TCRdb recomputed calls from the reads with MiXCR, one row per CDR3 protein. The sample carries about 920,000 distinct CDR3 sequences, 30% to 40% recorded once. This chain connects TRBV13 to TRBJ1-1; weak D call: TRBD1 (6 bases). Sample: cultured CD8+ T cells from PBMCs, taken from culture after CMV antigen stimulation. This sequence was found in a human donor in good health (CMV status not recorded). Some clones in this sample may be carry-over from other donors' samples. CDR3 coding DNA: TGTGCCAGCCTGCACAGGGAGGGCACTGAAGCTTTCTTT. This encodes CASLHREGTEAFF.